Following are 3 T cell receptor beta chains from one sample sequenced in a study of monozygotic twins with inflammatory bowel disease (dated by TCRdb to between 2018 and 2020). Libraries came from 5' RACE. Sequencing was performed on an Illumina HiSeq 2500. After reprocessing by TCRdb, each CDR3 protein sequence is one entry, and no DNA is given. The record for this sample contains more than 120,000 distinct CDR3 sequences. The ten largest clones represent 2% to 2.5% of the sample. Input material: blood. The receptors come from a human donor with ulcerative colitis or Crohn's disease, or a healthy co-twin of an affected twin (not recorded which).

The chain has TRBV12-3 or TRBV12-4 and TRBJ1-1. CDR3 length: 14 residues. The CDR3 spells CASSFSRGNTEAFF.

The rearrangement links TRBV7-2 to TRBJ2-5; TCRdb selects TRBD2, and the lack of DNA leaves this call unchecked. This CDR3 is built from 16 residues. Germline assignment: CDR1 SGHTA and CDR2 FQGNSA. CDR3 sequence: CASSGRSRLAGETQYF.

J is TRBJ2-3 and V is TRBV27; TCRdb returns TRBD1, unconfirmable since there is no DNA. Germline V gene lookup returns CDR1 MNHEY and CDR2 SMNVEV (reference sequence). There are 14 residues in the CDR3. The CDR3 sequence: CASSFVVGADTQYF.